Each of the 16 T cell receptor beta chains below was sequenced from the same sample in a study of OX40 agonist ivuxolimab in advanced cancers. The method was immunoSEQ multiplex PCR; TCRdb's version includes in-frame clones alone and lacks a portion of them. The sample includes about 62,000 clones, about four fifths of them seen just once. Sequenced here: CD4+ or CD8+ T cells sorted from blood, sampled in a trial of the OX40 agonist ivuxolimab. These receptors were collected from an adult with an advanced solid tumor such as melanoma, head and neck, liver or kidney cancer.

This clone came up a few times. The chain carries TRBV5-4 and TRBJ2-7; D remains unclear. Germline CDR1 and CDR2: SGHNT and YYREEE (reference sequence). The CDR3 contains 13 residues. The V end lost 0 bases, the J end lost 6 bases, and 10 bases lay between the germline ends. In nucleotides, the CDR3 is TGTGCCAGCAGCTTGGGGTCCGGTTTCGAGCAGTACTTC. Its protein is CASSLGSGFEQYF.

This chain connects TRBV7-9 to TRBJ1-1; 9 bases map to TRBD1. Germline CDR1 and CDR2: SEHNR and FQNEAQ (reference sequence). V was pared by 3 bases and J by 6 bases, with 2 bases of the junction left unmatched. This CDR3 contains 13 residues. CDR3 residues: CASSLTGGAEAFF. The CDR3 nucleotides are TGTGCCAGCAGCTTGACAGGGGGGGCTGAAGCTTTCTTT.

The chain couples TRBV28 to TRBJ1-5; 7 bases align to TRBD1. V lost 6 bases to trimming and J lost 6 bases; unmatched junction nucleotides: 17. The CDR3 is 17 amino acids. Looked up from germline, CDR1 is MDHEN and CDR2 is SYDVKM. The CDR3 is CASRVVIQGGGRQPQHF. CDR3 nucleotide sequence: TGTGCCAGCAGAGTAGTAATACAGGGAGGGGGCCGTCAGCCCCAGCATTTT.

CDR3 protein: CASSQVRRGQKDTEAFF. DNA for the CDR3: TGTGCCAGCAGCCAAGTTCGAAGGGGGCAGAAGGACACTGAAGCTTTCTTT. This chain uses TRBV14 with TRBJ1-1, with 7 bases lining up with TRBD1. The CDR3 length is 17 residues. V shed 1 base, J shed 3 bases, and the junction held 11 bases outside the gene matches. Germline CDR1 and CDR2: SGHDN and FVKESK.

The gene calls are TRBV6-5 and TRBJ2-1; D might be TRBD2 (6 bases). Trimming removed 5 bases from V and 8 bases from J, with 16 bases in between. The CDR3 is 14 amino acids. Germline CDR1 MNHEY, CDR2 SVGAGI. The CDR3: CASSPGLAPDEQFF. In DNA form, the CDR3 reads TGTGCCAGCAGTCCGGGACTTGCCCCCGATGAGCAGTTCTTC.

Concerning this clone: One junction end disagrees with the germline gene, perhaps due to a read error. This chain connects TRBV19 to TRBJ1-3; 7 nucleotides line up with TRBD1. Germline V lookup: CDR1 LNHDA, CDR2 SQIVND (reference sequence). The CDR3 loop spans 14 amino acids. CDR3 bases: TGTGCCAGTAGCGGACAGGTAGCTGGAAACACCAGATATTTT. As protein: CASSGQVAGNTRYF.

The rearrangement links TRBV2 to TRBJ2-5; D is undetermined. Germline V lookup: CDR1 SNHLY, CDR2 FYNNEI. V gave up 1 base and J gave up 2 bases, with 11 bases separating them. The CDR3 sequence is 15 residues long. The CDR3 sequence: CASSEDHGWQETQYF. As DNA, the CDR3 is TGTGCCAGCAGTGAAGACCATGGTTGGCAAGAGACCCAGTACTTC.

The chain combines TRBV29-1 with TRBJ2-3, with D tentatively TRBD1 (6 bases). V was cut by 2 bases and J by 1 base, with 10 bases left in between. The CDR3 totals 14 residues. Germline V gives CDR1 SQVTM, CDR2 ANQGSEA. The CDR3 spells CSVEWGLGTDTQYF. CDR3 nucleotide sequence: TGCAGCGTTGAATGGGGGCTGGGCACAGATACGCAGTATTTT.

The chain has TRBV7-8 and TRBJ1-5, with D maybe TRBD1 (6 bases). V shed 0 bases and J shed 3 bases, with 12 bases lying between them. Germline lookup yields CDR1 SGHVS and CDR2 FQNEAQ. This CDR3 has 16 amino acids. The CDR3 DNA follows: TGTGCCAGCAGCTTAGCCGGACAGAATTTCAATCAGCCCCAGCATTTT. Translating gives CASSLAGQNFNQPQHF.

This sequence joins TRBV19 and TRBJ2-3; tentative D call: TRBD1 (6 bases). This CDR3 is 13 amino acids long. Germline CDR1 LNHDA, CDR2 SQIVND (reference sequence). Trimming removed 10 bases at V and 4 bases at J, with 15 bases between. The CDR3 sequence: CATKRGMADTQYF. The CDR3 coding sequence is TGTGCCACCAAGAGGGGGATGGCAGATACGCAGTATTTT.

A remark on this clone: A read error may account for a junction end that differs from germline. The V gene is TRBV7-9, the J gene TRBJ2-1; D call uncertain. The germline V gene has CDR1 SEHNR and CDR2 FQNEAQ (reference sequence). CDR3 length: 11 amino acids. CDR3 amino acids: CASTSFNEQFF. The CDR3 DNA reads TGTGCCAGCACCTCCTTCAATGAGCAGTTCTTC.

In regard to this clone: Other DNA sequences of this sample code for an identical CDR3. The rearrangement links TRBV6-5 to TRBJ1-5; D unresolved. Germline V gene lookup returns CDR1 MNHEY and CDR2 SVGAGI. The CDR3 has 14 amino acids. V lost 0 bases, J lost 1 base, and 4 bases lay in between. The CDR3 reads CASSYSGSNQPQHF. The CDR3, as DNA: TGTGCCAGCAGTTACTCAGGGAGCAATCAGCCCCAGCATTTT.

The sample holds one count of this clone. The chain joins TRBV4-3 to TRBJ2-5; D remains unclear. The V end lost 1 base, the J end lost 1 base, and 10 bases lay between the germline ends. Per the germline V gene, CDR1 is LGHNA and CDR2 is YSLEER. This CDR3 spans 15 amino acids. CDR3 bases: TGCGCCAGCAGCCAAGGGCTCGCCCCCCAAGAGACCCAGTACTTC. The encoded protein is CASSQGLAPQETQYF.

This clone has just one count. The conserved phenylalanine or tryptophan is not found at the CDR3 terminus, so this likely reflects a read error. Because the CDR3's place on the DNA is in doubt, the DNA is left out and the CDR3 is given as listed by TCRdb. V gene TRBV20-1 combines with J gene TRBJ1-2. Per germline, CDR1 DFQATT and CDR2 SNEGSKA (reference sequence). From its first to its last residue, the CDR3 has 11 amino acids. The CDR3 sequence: CSARAADEGVL.

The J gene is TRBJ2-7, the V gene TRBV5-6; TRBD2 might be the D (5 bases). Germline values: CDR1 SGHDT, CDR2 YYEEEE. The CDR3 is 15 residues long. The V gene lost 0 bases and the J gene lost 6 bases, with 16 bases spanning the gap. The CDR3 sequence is CASSLGLAFGTEQYF. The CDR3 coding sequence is TGTGCCAGCAGCTTGGGGCTAGCTTTTGGTACCGAGCAGTACTTC.

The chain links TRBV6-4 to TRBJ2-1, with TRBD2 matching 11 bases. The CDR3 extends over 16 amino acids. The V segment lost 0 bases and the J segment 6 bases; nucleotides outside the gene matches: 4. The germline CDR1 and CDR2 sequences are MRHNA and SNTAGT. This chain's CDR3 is CASSDSTSGDANEQFF. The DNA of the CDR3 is TGTGCCAGCAGTGACTCGACTAGCGGGGATGCCAATGAGCAGTTCTTC.